This entry lists 6 T cell receptor beta chains sequenced from one sample in a study of T cell repertoires in cytomegalovirus infection. TCRdb redid the calling of the reads with MiXCR, one entry per CDR3 protein. The sample consists of some 150,000 distinct CDR3 sequences, around 24% of them appearing once. Sequencing used PBMCs. The receptors come from a human donor in good health (CMV status not recorded). Some clones in this sample may be carry-over from other donors' samples.

This clonotype was observed a few times. The chain couples TRBV28 to TRBJ1-1, with D maybe TRBD1 (6 bases). Deletions cut 5 bases from V and 5 bases from J, with 18 bases between. Germline CDR1 reads MDHEN; CDR2 reads SYDVKM. This CDR3 has 15 amino acids. The CDR3 reads CASSPGGGGPTEAFF. In DNA form, the CDR3 reads TGTGCCAGCAGTCCGGGCGGGGGCGGACCGACTGAAGCTTTCTTT.

This clonotype was picked up a small number of times. The J gene is TRBJ2-7, the V gene TRBV28; D gene ambiguous. With 5 bases removed from V and 7 bases from J, the gap between germline ends came to 12 bases. Germline V gene sequence: CDR1 MDHEN, CDR2 SYDVKM. This CDR3 is 12 amino acids long. The CDR3 nucleotides are TGTGCCAGCAGTACCAGACCCAGGGAGCAGTACTTC. It translates to CASSTRPREQYF.

J is TRBJ1-2 and V is TRBV19, with D possibly matching TRBD1 (5 bases). Germline assignment: CDR1 LNHDA and CDR2 SQIVND (reference sequence). CDR3 length: 13 amino acids. The V and J ends lost 6 bases and 4 bases respectively, with 12 bases between them. The CDR3 loop reads CASRSGRIYGYTF. For the CDR3, the DNA is TGTGCCAGTAGATCAGGGAGAATCTATGGCTACACCTTC.

This clonotype has only a few counts. The rearrangement uses TRBV29-1 and TRBJ2-2; 8 nucleotides align to TRBD2. Trimming cost V 3 bases and J 1 base; bases outside gene matches: 1. This CDR3 has 14 amino acids. Germline CDR1 is SQVTM and CDR2 is ANQGSEA. The CDR3 DNA reads as TGCAGCGTTGACGCGGGAGGGAACACCGGGGAGCTGTTTTTT. Translation: CSVDAGGNTGELFF.

CDR3 sequence reads: CASSFESIAEASTDTQYF. The CDR3 DNA follows: TGTGCCAGCAGCTTTGAATCGATAGCGGAGGCTAGCACAGATACGCAGTATTTT. The chain employs TRBV11-2 and TRBJ2-3, with D tentatively TRBD2 (6 bases). Trimming took 3 bases from V and 0 from J, leaving 19 bases between them. Germline V CDR1 and CDR2: SGHAT, FQNNGV. The CDR3 loop spans 18 amino acids.

This clonotype was detected a few times. The chain couples TRBV12-3 or TRBV12-4 to TRBJ1-2; 10 bases line up with TRBD1. This CDR3 comprises 15 residues. Trimming removed 6 bases from V and 4 bases from J; junction bases left unmatched: 8. CDR3 sequence: CASSRDRGLSYGYTF. DNA for the CDR3: TGTGCCAGCAGCCGGGACAGGGGATTGAGCTATGGCTACACCTTC.